Listed below are T cell receptor beta chains from one sample, sequenced in a study of OX40 agonist ivuxolimab in advanced cancers. The method was immunoSEQ multiplex PCR; TCRdb's version includes in-frame clones alone and lacks a portion of them. Found here are more than 20,000 clones, approximately 70% of them singletons; the top ten hold under 25%. This specimen was CD4+ or CD8+ T cells sorted from blood, taken in a trial of the OX40 agonist ivuxolimab. All receptors derive from an adult with an advanced solid tumor such as melanoma, head and neck, liver or kidney cancer. The CDR3 runs from the conserved cysteine through the conserved F or W. Fields, in order: D gene, V gene, J gene, clone size, CDR3 DNA, CDR3 protein. D genes are given only for firm matches. Clone size is stated in some rows and not others, as once, few, many or a class when expanded.

NA,TRBV5-5,TRBJ2-2,many,TGTGCCAGCAGCTTGGTTGGGGCCCAGAACACCGGGGAGCTGTTTTTT,CASSLVGAQNTGELFF
NA,TRBV7-9,TRBJ2-5,once,TGTGCCAGCAGCTTGCAGGGGGGCCTGGAGACCCAGTACTTC,CASSLQGGLETQYF
NA,TRBV6-1,TRBJ2-1,NA,TGTGCCAGCAGTGAATCTCAGGGTGTCGGTGAGCAGTTCTTC,CASSESQGVGEQFF
NA,TRBV11-2,TRBJ2-3,medium-sized,TGTGCCAGCAGCTTAGGTTCCGGGGCTACGCAGTATTTT,CASSLGSGATQYF
NA,TRBV30,TRBJ2-7,NA,TGTGCCTGGAGTGCTGTGTTAGGAGCCTACGAGCAGTACTTC,CAWSAVLGAYEQYF
TRBD2,TRBV7-2,TRBJ2-3,NA,TGTGCCAGCAGCATAAGGCTAGCGGGGGGCCCCACAGATACGCAGTATTTT,CASSIRLAGGPTDTQYF
NA,TRBV7-2,TRBJ2-2,NA,TGTGCCAGCAGCTTAGAACCGCACCGGGAGCTGTTTTTT,CASSLEPHRELFF
NA,TRBV11-3,TRBJ2-3,NA,TGTGCCAGCAGCTTAGTTGACAGCACAGATACGCAGTATTTT,CASSLVDSTDTQYF
NA,TRBV6-5,TRBJ2-7,NA,TGTGCCAGCAGCACTACCCACGAGCAGTACTTC,CASSTTHEQYF
NA,TRBV29-1,TRBJ2-6,NA,TGCAGCGTTAAACCCTCTGGGGCCAACGTCCTGACTTTC,CSVKPSGANVLTF
TRBD2,TRBV19,TRBJ2-7,NA,TGTGCCAGTAGTATTAGCGGGGGGGCCTACGAGCAGTACTTC,CASSISGGAYEQYF
TRBD2,TRBV7-7,TRBJ2-7,NA,TGTGCTAGCAGCTCCGGACTAGCGGGGGCTCGCTCCGAGCAGTACTTC,CASSSGLAGARSEQYF
NA,TRBV7-8,TRBJ2-3,NA,TGTGCCACGATAGGGGGTCTGTCAGATACGCAGTATTTT,CATIGGLSDTQYF
NA,TRBV4-1,TRBJ1-2,once,TGCGCCAGCAGCCAACAACCGGGACCGAAAGTAACTGGCTACACCTTC,CASSQQPGPKVTGYTF
TRBD1,TRBV27,TRBJ2-4,NA,TGTGCCAGCAGTTTAAGGCCCCCAGGGGGCCTAGCCAAAAACATTCAGTACTTC,CASSLRPPGGLAKNIQYF
TRBD2,TRBV9,TRBJ2-7,NA,TGTGCCAGCAGCGTAGAAGCGGGGGGCCGGGACGAGCAGTACTTC,CASSVEAGGRDEQYF
NA,TRBV5-8,TRBJ1-2,NA,TGTGCCAGCAGCACCCCGGGGGGGTATGGCTACACCTTC,CASSTPGGYGYTF
TRBD1,TRBV9,TRBJ1-3,NA,TGTGCCAGCAGCCCAGGGGGTTCTGGAAACACCATATATTTT,CASSPGGSGNTIYF
NA,TRBV11-3,TRBJ2-2,NA,TGTGCCAGCAGCTTAGATAGAGCCGGGGAGCTGTTTTTT,CASSLDRAGELFF
NA,TRBV29-1,TRBJ2-7,NA,TGCAGCGCCCTTTTCCCTTCTACTTGGCAGGGGGAGCAGTACTTC,CSALFPSTWQGEQYF
NA,TRBV6-1,TRBJ1-5,NA,TGTGCCAGCAGTGAAGCGCGGGGGGGGGTCCAGCCCCAGCATTTT,CASSEARGGVQPQHF
TRBD2,TRBV9,TRBJ2-1,few,TGTGCCAGCAGCGTAGTGTCTAGCGGGGGCCCTAGCTCCTACAATGAGCAGTTCTTC,CASSVVSSGGPSSYNEQFF
TRBD2,TRBV7-3,TRBJ2-5,once,TGTGCCAGCAGCTTAGCGGGGGGGCTCCAAGAGACCCAGTACTTC,CASSLAGGLQETQYF
NA,TRBV7-8,TRBJ2-7,NA,TGTGCCAGCAGCCATCTAGGCTACGAGCAGTACTTC,CASSHLGYEQYF
NA,TRBV6-5,TRBJ1-6,NA,TGTGCCAGCAGTTACATCGGAGGTGCGGGTTCACCCCTCCACTTT,CASSYIGGAGSPLHF
NA,TRBV7-6,TRBJ1-1,few,TGTGCCAGCAGCTTAATGTTCGGAGAGGGAGCTTTCTTT,CASSLMFGEGAFF
NA,TRBV19,TRBJ2-5,few,TGTGCCAGTAGCCCCCCAGGGAACGACCAAGAGACCCAGTACTTC,CASSPPGNDQETQYF
TRBD1,TRBV4-1,TRBJ1-6,many,TGCGCCAGCAGCCCCTACTCGACAGGGCTTAATTCACCCCTCCACTTT,CASSPYSTGLNSPLHF
TRBD1,TRBV7-8,TRBJ1-1,NA,TGTGCCAGCAGCCCGGGACAGGGGGCCTACCGGGACACTGAAGCTTTCTTT,CASSPGQGAYRDTEAFF
TRBD1,TRBV7-9,TRBJ1-4,NA,TGTGCCAGCAGCTTACCACTTCAGCCAGGGGGAGGAGAAAAACTGTTTTTT,CASSLPLQPGGGEKLFF
NA,TRBV28,TRBJ1-3,NA,TGTGCCAGCAGCCTGGCCCTAATGTTTTCTGGAAACACCATATATTTT,CASSLALMFSGNTIYF
NA,TRBV9,TRBJ2-5,NA,TGTGCCAGCAGCGTAGTCGGCACAGTGGGGGAGACCCAGTACTTC,CASSVVGTVGETQYF
TRBD1,TRBV11-1,TRBJ1-1,NA,TGTGCCAGCAGCTTAGATGGGGACAGCGACTATTTTGAAGCTTTCTTT,CASSLDGDSDYFEAFF
NA,TRBV7-6,TRBJ1-1,NA,TGTGCCAGCAGCTTAGGGTTGATGAACACTGAAGCTTTCTTT,CASSLGLMNTEAFF
NA,TRBV5-1,TRBJ1-6,few,TGCGCCAGCAGCAAAGGGACGGATTATTCACCCCTCCACTTT,CASSKGTDYSPLHF
NA,TRBV28,TRBJ2-7,NA,TGTGCCAGCAGCCGAATGGACGGCTACGAGCAGTACTTC,CASSRMDGYEQYF
TRBD2,TRBV5-1,TRBJ2-7,NA,TGCGCCAGCAGCTTGGCATCTGCGGGGGGCTCCTACGAGCAGTACTTC,CASSLASAGGSYEQYF
NA,TRBV7-2,TRBJ1-1,NA,TGTGCCAGCAGCTTGGGGGGGGTTAACACTGAAGCTTTCTTT,CASSLGGVNTEAFF
NA,TRBV5-6,TRBJ1-2,NA,TGTGCCAGCAGCTTGGGACGGAACTATGGCTACACCTTC,CASSLGRNYGYTF
NA,TRBV4-1,TRBJ2-2,NA,TGCGCCAGCAGGCACAGGGTCAACACCGGGGAGCTGTTTTTT,CASRHRVNTGELFF
TRBD1,TRBV7-9,TRBJ1-6,NA,TGTGCCAGCAGCTTCAGGGGGCATAATTCACCCCTCCACTTT,CASSFRGHNSPLHF
NA,TRBV7-3,TRBJ2-7,NA,TGCGCCAGCAGCCAAGTCGGTAACGAGCAGTACTTC,CASSQVGNEQYF
NA,TRBV13,TRBJ2-7,NA,TGTGCCAGCAGCCCGACGGGGGCCGAGCAGTACTTC,CASSPTGAEQYF
TRBD1,TRBV5-4,TRBJ2-7,NA,TGTGCCAGCAGCTACGGGACAGGGGGCATTCACGAGCAGTACTTC,CASSYGTGGIHEQYF
NA,TRBV29-1,TRBJ2-1,NA,TGCAGCCCCATAAGTCCTTACAATGAGCAGTTCTTC,CSPISPYNEQFF
TRBD1,TRBV6-1,TRBJ1-2,NA,TGTGCCAGCAGTCAAGAGGAAGAGACAGGGGGAAAGGATGGCTACACCTTC,CASSQEEETGGKDGYTF